One sample yielded the 7 T cell receptor beta chains listed below, sequenced in a study of T cells in Graves' hyperthyroidism and ophthalmopathy. It was RNA transcripts that yielded the amplified TCR beta CDR3 regions. In the first-round RT-PCR of the TCR CDR3, the HTBI primer set was used. TCRdb used MiXCR to reprocess the multiplex PCR reads, holding one entry per CDR3 protein. The table has roughly 800,000 distinct CDR3 sequences, 38% seen once; the top ten hold approximately 10%. The sequencing input was blood. Every receptor here comes from a man between 18 and 35 years old with Graves' hyperthyroidism.

This clonotype was seen at least ten times. The CDR3 bases are TGCGCCACCCGGGGGGCTAATGAAAAACTGTTTTTT. Amino acids: CATRGANEKLFF. The chain combines TRBV5-1 with TRBJ1-4; TRBD1 is a possible D gene (5 bases). CDR1 SGHRS and CDR2 YFSETQ come from the germline V gene. The V end was cut by 9 bases, the J end by 3 bases, with 9 bases between. This CDR3 region has 12 residues.

This clonotype was seen a handful of times. This chain joins TRBV20-1 and TRBJ2-7; 8 positions match TRBD2. The CDR3 totals 14 residues. V shed 5 bases and J 3 bases; nucleotides not matched to a gene: 9. Germline values: CDR1 DFQATT, CDR2 SNEGSKA (reference sequence). Here the CDR3 reads CSADPAGVVYEQYF. Here the CDR3 DNA reads TGCAGTGCTGACCCAGCGGGAGTGGTCTACGAGCAGTACTTC.

As concerns this clonotype: A much larger clone differs by one base, so this may be a read error. This sequence joins TRBV7-7 and TRBJ1-1; TRBD1 matches 8 bases. This CDR3 is 15 amino acids long. Germline CDR1 SSHAT, CDR2 FNYEAQ (reference sequence). The CDR3 nucleotides read TGTGCTAGCAGCGTCAGGGGGCACGAGGATTCTGAAGCTTTCTTT. Amino acids: CASSVRGHEDSEAFF.

The chain combines TRBV6-1 with TRBJ2-5, with 7 bases matching TRBD2. The CDR3 is made up of 13 amino acids. Germline CDR1 is MNHNS and CDR2 is SASEGT. Trimming removed 7 bases from V and 3 bases from J; junction bases left unmatched: 5. The DNA for the CDR3 is TGTGCCAGCACCTTCGCGGGGGAAGAGACCCAGTACTTC. Amino acid sequence: CASTFAGEETQYF.

In its sample, this clonotype was seen many times. The chain employs TRBV6-6 and TRBJ1-2; TRBD1 might be the D (5 bases). The V gene lost 10 bases and the J gene lost 7 bases, with 16 bases spanning the gap. This CDR3 region has 12 residues. CDR1 MNHNY and CDR2 SVGAGI come from the germline V gene (reference sequence). The DNA of the CDR3 is TGTGCCACCAAGAACGGGGACCGTGGCTACACCTTC. It translates to CATKNGDRGYTF.

This clonotype appeared a single time. The rearrangement uses TRBV10-3 and TRBJ1-5, with D tentatively TRBD1 (5 bases). V dropped 2 bases and J dropped 2 bases, with 10 bases sitting between them. The CDR3 has 15 amino acids. Germline V gene lookup returns CDR1 ENHRY and CDR2 SYGVKD. CDR3 in amino acids: CAISEARDGNQPQHF. Here the CDR3 DNA reads TGTGCCATCAGTGAGGCCAGGGATGGCAATCAGCCCCAGCATTTT.

This clonotype occurred a few times. Here the CDR3 reads CASSLEQSSGNTIYF. The CDR3 DNA is TGCGCCAGCAGCTTGGAACAGAGCTCTGGAAACACCATATATTTT. V and J are TRBV5-1 and TRBJ1-3; D uncertain. Trimming removed 0 bases at V and 0 bases at J, with 7 bases between. CDR1 SGHRS and CDR2 YFSETQ come from the germline V gene. The CDR3 runs 15 residues.